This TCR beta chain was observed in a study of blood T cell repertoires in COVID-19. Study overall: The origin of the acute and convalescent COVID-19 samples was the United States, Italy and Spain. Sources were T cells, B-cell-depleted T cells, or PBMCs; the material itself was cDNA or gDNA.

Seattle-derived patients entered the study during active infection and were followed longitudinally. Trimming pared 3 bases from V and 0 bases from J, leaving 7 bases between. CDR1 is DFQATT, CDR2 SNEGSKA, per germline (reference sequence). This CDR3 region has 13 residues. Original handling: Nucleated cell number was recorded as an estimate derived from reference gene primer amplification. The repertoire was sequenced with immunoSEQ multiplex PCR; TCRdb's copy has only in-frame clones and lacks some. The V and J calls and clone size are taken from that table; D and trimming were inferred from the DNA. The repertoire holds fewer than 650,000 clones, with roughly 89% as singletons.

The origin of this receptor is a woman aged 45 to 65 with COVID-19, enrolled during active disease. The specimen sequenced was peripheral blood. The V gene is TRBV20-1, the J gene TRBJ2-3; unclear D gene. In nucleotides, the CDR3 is TGCAGTGCTAGTACCGGGAGCACAGATACGCAGTATTTT. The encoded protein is CSASTGSTDTQYF.